Listed here are 21 T cell receptor beta chains from one sample, sequenced in a study of cytomegalovirus exposure and HLA in healthy donors. PCR involved 60 Vbeta and 13 Jbeta primers. Assay: immunoSEQ multiplex PCR; the TCRdb copy retains only in-frame clones and omits some. In the table there are about 220,000 clones, more than 65% of which are singletons. Specimen: PBMCs. Every receptor here comes from a man younger than 35 in good health and CMV-seronegative.

About this clone: The same CDR3 arises from other DNA sequences in this sample as well. V and J are TRBV19 and TRBJ1-1; D may be TRBD1 (5 bases). The V gene's germline CDR1 is LNHDA and CDR2 SQIVND (reference sequence). The CDR3 is 14 residues long. V was clipped by 5 bases and J by 2 bases, with 12 bases between them. The CDR3 nucleotides are TGTGCCAGTAGTGCCCGGGGGTCCAACACTGAAGCTTTCTTT. This sequence encodes CASSARGSNTEAFF.

The V gene is TRBV27, the J gene TRBJ2-1; 9 nucleotides line up with TRBD1. This CDR3 is built from 15 residues. The ends lost 2 bases at V and 8 bases at J; junction bases unmatched: 7. Germline CDR1 is MNHEY and CDR2 is SMNVEV (reference sequence). CDR3: CASSLIRTGDDEQFF. The CDR3 coding sequence is TGTGCCAGCAGTTTAATCAGGACAGGGGACGATGAGCAGTTCTTC.

The chain uses TRBV4-1 and TRBJ1-1; possible D gene TRBD1, 5 bases. The CDR3 is 16 residues long. Germline loops: CDR1 MGHRA, CDR2 YSYEKL. The germline V and J ends were trimmed by 0 bases and 0 bases, with 11 bases remaining between them. Written as DNA, the CDR3 is TGCGCCAGCAGCCAAGATCATGGGGGGGTGAACACTGAAGCTTTCTTT. Translation: CASSQDHGGVNTEAFF.

This sequence joins TRBV19 and TRBJ2-2; 7 bases fit TRBD1. V was pared by 7 bases and J by 6 bases, with 8 bases of the junction left unmatched. The CDR3 extends over 14 amino acids. Germline V lookup: CDR1 LNHDA, CDR2 SQIVND (reference sequence). CDR3 nucleotides: TGTGCCAGTAAAGCAGGGACAGTCGCCGGGGAGCTGTTTTTT. This translates into CASKAGTVAGELFF.

The chain joins TRBV11-2 to TRBJ1-2; 8 bases align to TRBD1. CDR3 length: 13 residues. The germline CDR1 and CDR2 sequences are SGHAT and FQNNGV. Unmatched junction bases numbered 6, after V lost 5 bases and J lost 7 bases. The DNA of the CDR3 is TGTGCCAGCAGCCTGACAGGGGTTAGTGGCTACACCTTC. Protein sequence: CASSLTGVSGYTF. The full variable domain, with the rest looked up from reference TRBV11-2 and TRBJ1-2, is EAGVAQSPRYKIIEKRQSVAFWCNPISGHATLYWYQQILGQGPKLLIQFQNNGVVDDSQLPKDRFSAERLKGVDSTLKIQPAKLEDSAVYLCASSLTGVSGYTFGSGTRLTVV.

The chain is built from TRBV5-1 and TRBJ1-2, with 7 bases identical to TRBD1. The J segment lost 2 bases and the V segment lost 4 bases, leaving 5 bases of the junction unmatched. Germline V gene sequence: CDR1 SGHRS, CDR2 YFSETQ. This CDR3 is built from 14 residues. The CDR3 DNA reads as TGCGCCAGCAGCACCGGGACAGTGAACTATGGCTACACCTTC. This translates into CASSTGTVNYGYTF.

The V call is TRBV30, the J call TRBJ2-5, with 8 bases identical to TRBD2. This CDR3 has 14 amino acids. Germline CDR1 and CDR2: GTSNPN and SVGIG (reference sequence). V lost 4 bases, J lost 5 bases, and 9 bases stayed unmatched. The CDR3 bases are TGTGCCTGGACGGCAGCGGGAGCCGGGGAGACCCAGTACTTC. Translation: CAWTAAGAGETQYF.

The gene calls are TRBV30 and TRBJ1-2, with 8 nucleotides matching TRBD1. Per the germline V gene, CDR1 is GTSNPN and CDR2 is SVGIG (reference sequence). The V segment lost 7 bases and the J segment 0 bases; nucleotides outside the gene matches: 1. This CDR3 region has 12 residues. CDR3 protein: CASGQANYGYTF. Written as DNA, the CDR3 is TGTGCCTCGGGACAGGCTAACTATGGCTACACCTTC.

There are a few counts of this clone. The chain recombines TRBV28 with TRBJ2-5; TRBD1 is a possible D gene (6 bases). The germline V gene encodes CDR1 MDHEN and CDR2 SYDVKM. This CDR3 spans 15 amino acids. Trimming took off 4 bases at V and 5 bases at J, with 17 bases between the two ends. For the CDR3, the DNA is TGTGCCAGCAGTTCAAGCGGCCCTAGGGGGGAGACCCAGTACTTC. Translated: CASSSSGPRGETQYF.

The V and J genes are TRBV30 and TRBJ1-5; perhaps TRBD1 as D (6 bases). CDR1 GTSNPN and CDR2 SVGIG come from the germline V gene (reference sequence). V was trimmed by 2 bases and J by 8 bases, leaving 19 bases between them. CDR3 length: 15 amino acids. The CDR3 region has the DNA TGTGCCTGGAGTACCGGGACAAGGGGGGGGGAGCCCCAGCATTTT. This gives the protein CAWSTGTRGGEPQHF.

The rearrangement links TRBV7-6 to TRBJ2-2, with D possibly being TRBD1 (6 bases). This CDR3 comprises 17 residues. V was cut by 5 bases and J by 4 bases, with 20 bases left in between. The germline V gene encodes CDR1 SGHVS and CDR2 FNYEAQ. This CDR3 is CASSLLPGTYGTGELFF. CDR3 coding DNA: TGTGCCAGCAGCCTCCTACCTGGGACATACGGCACCGGGGAGCTGTTTTTT.

The J gene is TRBJ2-7, the V gene TRBV30; the match to TRBD1 covers 9 bases. Germline V gene sequence: CDR1 GTSNPN, CDR2 SVGIG (reference sequence). V dropped 5 bases and J dropped 2; count of bases not matched to a gene: 1. This CDR3 has 12 residues. The CDR3 region has the DNA TGTGCCTGGGACAGGGGGGCCTACGAGCAGTACTTC. Protein sequence: CAWDRGAYEQYF.

On this clone itself: The missing conserved phenylalanine or tryptophan at the end of this CDR3 makes a read error likely. The V gene is TRBV5-1, the J gene TRBJ1-2; 7 bases align to TRBD1. Germline lookup yields CDR1 SGHRS and CDR2 YFSETQ. Losses at the gene ends were 5 bases for V and 8 bases for J; bases not matched to a gene: 18. This CDR3 spans 16 amino acids. The CDR3 loop is CASRLTGASGPGGYTL. The CDR3 nucleotides are TGCGCCAGCAGGCTTACAGGGGCGTCTGGACCTGGGGGCTACACCCTC.

This clone was detected a few times. This sequence joins TRBV19 and TRBJ2-1, with D possibly being TRBD2 (6 bases). V lost 3 bases, J lost 5 bases, and 11 bases lay in between. CDR3 length: 14 residues. Germline-derived CDR1 and CDR2 are LNHDA and SQIVND (reference sequence). CDR3 DNA sequence: TGTGCCAGTAGTATGTGGTCGGGAGACAATGAGCAGTTCTTC. Amino acid sequence: CASSMWSGDNEQFF.

Here the CDR3 reads CASNLSPNTEAFF. CDR3 sequence (DNA): TGCGCCAGCAACCTAAGTCCGAACACTGAAGCTTTCTTT. The gene calls are TRBV5-1 and TRBJ1-1, with no clear D. The CDR3 consists of 13 residues. Germline V gene lookup returns CDR1 SGHRS and CDR2 YFSETQ. Trimming stripped 6 bases from V and 1 base from J, with 10 bases between.

The CDR3 loop is CASSMGIAATDTQYF. The CDR3 DNA is TGTGCCAGTAGTATGGGGATAGCGGCCACAGATACGCAGTATTTT. The genes are TRBV19 and TRBJ2-3; a possible D gene is TRBD2 (6 bases). The CDR3 loop spans 15 amino acids. Between the trimmed V and J ends, which lost 3 bases and 2 bases, there was a span of 12 bases. From germline, CDR1 is LNHDA and CDR2 SQIVND (reference sequence).

This clone has just a few counts. The rearrangement joins TRBV19 to TRBJ2-6, with unresolved D. Germline V lookup: CDR1 LNHDA, CDR2 SQIVND (reference sequence). This CDR3 has 17 residues. V was shortened by 4 bases and J by 0 bases, with 13 bases between the two germline ends. CDR3 sequence: CASSTHRRVSGANVLTF. DNA for the CDR3: TGTGCCAGTAGTACCCATAGACGGGTCTCTGGGGCCAACGTCCTGACTTTC.

V usage is TRBV28 and J usage is TRBJ1-2; D uncertain. The CDR3 runs 13 residues. Germline CDR1 and CDR2: MDHEN and SYDVKM. V lost 2 bases, J lost 4 bases, and 8 bases lay in between. The DNA for the CDR3 is TGTGCCAGCAGTTTAGTAGCTGTCTATGGCTACACCTTC. Translation: CASSLVAVYGYTF.

The gene calls are TRBV5-6 and TRBJ2-7, with 10 bases aligning to TRBD2. The CDR3 is 15 residues long. The V and J ends lost 2 bases and 4 bases, in that order; junction bases with no gene match: 6. CDR1 and CDR2 (germline): SGHDT, YYEEEE. CDR3 loop: CASSLRLAGPYEQYF. The CDR3 DNA sequence: TGTGCCAGCAGCTTAAGACTAGCGGGCCCATACGAGCAGTACTTC.

The V gene is TRBV2, the J gene TRBJ1-5, with 8 bases aligning to TRBD1. Germline CDR1 reads SNHLY; CDR2 reads FYNNEI. The junction had 7 bases not matched to a gene; V was cut back by 2 bases and J by 7 bases. There are 15 residues in the CDR3. CDR3 amino acids: CASSERTGRIQPQHF. CDR3 coding DNA: TGTGCCAGCAGTGAAAGGACAGGGCGAATCCAGCCCCAGCATTTT.

V and J are TRBV5-1 and TRBJ1-5, with a weak D call TRBD1 (5 bases). The germline CDR1 and CDR2 sequences are SGHRS and YFSETQ. The ends were cut back, 2 bases at V and 7 bases at J, with 10 bases in the middle. The CDR3 loop spans 13 amino acids. CDR3 DNA sequence: TGCGCCAGCAGCTTCTCGGAGGGGCAGCCCCAGCATTTT. It encodes CASSFSEGQPQHF.